This TCR beta chain was observed in a study of T cell responses to AZD1222 COVID-19 vaccine. The overall study: Second doses that came at about 4 or about 12 weeks were put together. General study findings and limits: Donors were chiefly white British, with a greater number of females, and clonal diversity was perhaps underestimated. Seropositive AZD1222 recipients at baseline numbered only 6 or 7. The breadth and depth of Spike-specific TCRs increased once two AZD1222 doses had been given.

Notes on this clone: The antigen remains unidentified.

Some clones are missing from TCRdb's copy, which holds only in-frame ones; the method was immunoSEQ multiplex PCR. Here the sample spans over 120,000 clones, more than 90% being singletons. V dropped 4 bases and J dropped 3; count of bases not matched to a gene: 8. CDR3 size: 18 residues. The germline CDR1 and CDR2 sequences are MDHEN and SYDVKM. The V call is TRBV28, the J call TRBJ2-3; 15 bases align to TRBD2. Specimen: peripheral blood, collected on day 0 of AZD1222 vaccination. This receptor was identified in an adult in good health. The CDR3 loop reads CASSSWTSGGAGTDTQYF. As DNA, the CDR3 is TGTGCCAGCAGTTCGTGGACTAGCGGGGGGGCCGGTACAGATACGCAGTATTTT.